This T cell receptor (beta chain) was obtained from a study of beta chain features in type 1 diabetes. The germline CDR1 and CDR2 sequences are MNHEY and SVGAGI. The CDR3 runs 13 residues. V lost 7 bases, J lost 3 bases, and 10 bases lay in between. A remark on this clone: Its specificity is unknown.

The study, taken as a whole, reports: Any PCR bias toward short templates would affect both groups alike.

What was sequenced were expressed TCRB transcripts, since all of the isolated RNA had been reverse transcribed. Sequenced by immunoSEQ multiplex PCR; TCRdb stores in-frame clones only, minus some. This sample has 130,000 or so clones, with about a tenth found just once. The origin of this receptor is a woman aged 40 to 49 in good health. The V and J genes are TRBV6-5 and TRBJ1-5, with D perhaps matching TRBD1 (6 bases). The specimen was central memory CD4+ T cells from blood. The CDR3 loop reads CASIQGNNQPQHF. The CDR3 DNA reads as TGTGCCAGCATCCAGGGGAACAATCAGCCCCAGCATTTT.